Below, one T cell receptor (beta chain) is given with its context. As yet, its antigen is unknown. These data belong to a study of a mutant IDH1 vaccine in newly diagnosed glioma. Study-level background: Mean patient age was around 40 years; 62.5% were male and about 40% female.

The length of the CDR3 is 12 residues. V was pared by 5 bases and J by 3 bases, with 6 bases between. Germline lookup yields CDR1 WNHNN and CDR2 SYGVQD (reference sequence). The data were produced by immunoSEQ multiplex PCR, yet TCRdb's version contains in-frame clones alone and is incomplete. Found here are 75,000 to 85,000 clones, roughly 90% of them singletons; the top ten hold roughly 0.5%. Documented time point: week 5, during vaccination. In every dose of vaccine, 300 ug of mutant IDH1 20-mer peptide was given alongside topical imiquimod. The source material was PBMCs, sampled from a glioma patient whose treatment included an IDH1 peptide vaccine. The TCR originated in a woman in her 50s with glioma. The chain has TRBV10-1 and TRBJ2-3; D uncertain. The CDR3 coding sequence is TGCGCCAGCAGTAGTGGGACAGATACGCAGTATTTT. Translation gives CASSSGTDTQYF.